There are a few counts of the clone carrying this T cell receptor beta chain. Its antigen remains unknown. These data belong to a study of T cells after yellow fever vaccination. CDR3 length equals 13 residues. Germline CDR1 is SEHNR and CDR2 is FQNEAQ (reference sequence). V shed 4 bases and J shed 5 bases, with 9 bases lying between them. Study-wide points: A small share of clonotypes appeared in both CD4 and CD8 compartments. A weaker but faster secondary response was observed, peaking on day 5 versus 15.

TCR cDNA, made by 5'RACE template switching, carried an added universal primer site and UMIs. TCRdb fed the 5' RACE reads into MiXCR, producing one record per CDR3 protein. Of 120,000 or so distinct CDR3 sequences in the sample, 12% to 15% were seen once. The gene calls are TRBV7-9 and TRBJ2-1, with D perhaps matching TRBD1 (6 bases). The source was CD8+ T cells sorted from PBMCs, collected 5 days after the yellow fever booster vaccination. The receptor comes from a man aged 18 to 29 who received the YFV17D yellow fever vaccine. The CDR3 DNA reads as TGTGCCAGCAGCTCACGACAGGACAATGAGCAGTTCTTC. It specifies CASSSRQDNEQFF.